A single sample gave rise to the 13 T cell receptor beta chains below, sequenced in a study of human T cells and chemical hapten exposure. TCRdb processed the 5' RACE reads anew with MiXCR; each CDR3 protein has one entry. The table records some 150,000 distinct CDR3 sequences, around 4.1% of them present only once. Total RNA extraction was carried out from unfractionated whole blood. The receptor source for this set is a female donor in good health.

The chain recombines TRBV25-1 with TRBJ2-7, with TRBD1 matching 8 bases. The V and J ends lost 7 bases and 1 base, in that order; junction bases with no gene match: 12. CDR3 size: 16 residues. Germline lookup yields CDR1 MGHDK and CDR2 SYGVNS. CDR3 nucleotides: TGTGCCAGCACCAAAAAGGGGGACAGGTTATCCTACGAGCAGTACTTC. It yields the protein CASTKKGDRLSYEQYF.

At least ten counts were recorded for this clonotype. This sequence joins TRBV28 and TRBJ1-1; 9 nucleotides align to TRBD1. V was clipped by 6 bases and J by 7 bases; unmatched bases: 6. The CDR3 has 13 residues. Germline V gives CDR1 MDHEN, CDR2 SYDVKM. As DNA, the CDR3 is TGTGCCAGCAGAAAACGGACAGGGGATGAAGCTTTCTTT. Protein sequence: CASRKRTGDEAFF.

This clonotype turned up a few times. The V gene is TRBV20-1, the J gene TRBJ2-7, with 9 bases lining up with TRBD2. Germline CDR1 is DFQATT and CDR2 is SNEGSKA (reference sequence). CDR3 size: 17 residues. The V gene end was trimmed by 5 bases and the J gene end by 1 base; junction bases not matched to a gene: 15. In DNA, the CDR3 is TGCAGTGCTCCCGAGAGACCGGGACTAGCTGATTCCTACGAGCAGTACTTC. Translated: CSAPERPGLADSYEQYF.

This clonotype was recorded at least ten times. V usage is TRBV3-1 and J usage is TRBJ2-6; D possibly corresponds to TRBD2 (5 bases). CDR3 length: 16 amino acids. Germline lookup yields CDR1 LGHDT and CDR2 YNNKEL (reference sequence). Trimming stripped 1 base from V and 4 bases from J, with 11 bases between. CDR3 DNA sequence: TGTGCCAGCAGCCAAGTTTCCGGGGTCGGGGCCAACGTCCTGACTTTC. Translating it yields CASSQVSGVGANVLTF.

In the case of this clonotype: Compared with germline, one end of the junction differs, possibly owing to a read error. This chain joins TRBV12-3 or TRBV12-4 and TRBJ1-4; no clear D gene. The CDR3 has 13 amino acids. In DNA form, the CDR3 reads TGTGCCAGCAGTTTCAATCAGTACGAAAAACTGTTATTT. Translated, it gives CASSFNQYEKLLF.

A few counts support this clonotype. This rearrangement joins TRBV5-1 to TRBJ2-1, with TRBD1 as a possible D gene (6 bases). The CDR3 has 13 residues. Trimming cost V 2 bases and J 12 bases, with 15 bases left between them. Germline CDR1 SGHRS, CDR2 YFSETQ. CDR3 sequence: CASSFPGARRQFF. The CDR3 DNA sequence: TGCGCCAGCAGCTTTCCAGGGGCTCGTCGGCAGTTCTTC.

The chain has TRBV5-1 and TRBJ2-2; TRBD1 matches 7 bases. Germline values: CDR1 SGHRS, CDR2 YFSETQ. The length of the CDR3 is 15 residues. Trimming removed 4 bases from V and 7 bases from J; junction bases left unmatched: 10. The CDR3 spells CASSTGQTSGGELFF. CDR3 nucleotide sequence: TGCGCCAGCAGCACGGGACAGACAAGTGGCGGGGAGCTGTTTTTT.

V usage is TRBV20-1 and J usage is TRBJ2-5; 12 bases are shared with TRBD2. This CDR3 is 16 amino acids long. V gave up 8 bases and J gave up 2 bases; unmatched junction bases: 12. Germline-derived CDR1 and CDR2 are DFQATT and SNEGSKA (reference sequence). The CDR3 bases are TGCAGTCCATCTAGCGGGGGGGGGCCTAGACAAGAGACCCAGTACTTC. Translating it yields CSPSSGGGPRQETQYF.

The chain uses TRBV2 and TRBJ2-7; no definite D call. The CDR3 covers 13 residues. V was cut by 4 bases and J by 2 bases, with 9 bases left in between. Germline CDR1 is SNHLY and CDR2 is FYNNEI. The CDR3 loop reads CASSGVAPYEQYF. In DNA, the CDR3 is TGTGCCAGCAGTGGGGTTGCTCCCTACGAGCAGTACTTC.

This clonotype occurred many times. CDR3 amino acids: CASSLARVKTEAFF. DNA for the CDR3: TGTGCCAGCAGCTTAGCCAGGGTCAAGACTGAAGCTTTCTTT. This chain uses TRBV7-8 with TRBJ1-1, with TRBD1 as a possible D gene (5 bases). CDR3 length: 14 amino acids. Germline assignment: CDR1 SGHVS and CDR2 FQNEAQ. Deletions cut 0 bases from V and 5 bases from J, with 10 bases between.

There are many counts of this clonotype. CDR3 loop: CASTGDYHTDTQYF. The CDR3 DNA is TGTGCCAGCACCGGGGACTACCACACAGATACGCAGTATTTT. The chain uses TRBV3-1 and TRBJ2-3; 7 positions agree with TRBD2. There are 14 residues in the CDR3. J lost 2 bases, V lost 7 bases, and 6 bases had no gene match. Germline loops: CDR1 LGHDT, CDR2 YNNKEL (reference sequence).

Many counts were recorded for this clonotype. The chain is built from TRBV6-6 and TRBJ1-1; 7 nucleotides match TRBD1. The J segment lost 2 bases and the V segment lost 5 bases, leaving 5 bases of the junction unmatched. Germline CDR1 is MNHNY and CDR2 is SVGAGI (reference sequence). The CDR3 extends over 14 amino acids. Here the CDR3 DNA reads TGTGCCAGCAGTACGACAGGGATTAACACTGAAGCTTTCTTT. It specifies CASSTTGINTEAFF.

This clonotype was counted only a few times. The chain uses TRBV7-2 and TRBJ2-3; 7 bases are shared with TRBD2. The CDR3 spans 13 residues. J gave up 4 bases and V 6 bases, and 4 bases lay outside the gene matches. Germline loops: CDR1 SGHTA, CDR2 FQGNSA. CDR3 sequence: CASRLAASDTQYF. CDR3 DNA: TGTGCCAGCAGGCTAGCGGCTTCAGATACGCAGTATTTT.